These T cell receptor beta chains were read from a single sample in a study of Ad26.COV2.S vaccination and SARS-CoV-2 variants. The repertoire was sequenced with immunoSEQ multiplex PCR; TCRdb's copy has only in-frame clones and lacks some. The sample has around 450,000 clones, 89% seen once; the top ten hold 2.5%. The source material was peripheral blood, sampled in a trial of Ad26.COV2.S vaccine versus placebo. Every receptor here comes from a person between 18 and 60 years old who received the Ad26.COV2.S COVID-19 vaccine or a placebo. CDR3s include the opening cysteine and the closing phenylalanine or tryptophan. D genes are given only for firm matches. Size values are once, few and many counts, or a class for expanded clones, and some rows have none.

size	V	D	J	CDR3	DNA
-	TRBV7-9	-	TRBJ1-1	CASSLTESIGAFF	TGTGCCAGCAGCTTAACAGAATCGATTGGAGCTTTCTTT
-	TRBV28	-	TRBJ1-6	CASSLLTGPGHSPLHF	TGTGCCAGCAGTTTATTGACTGGGCCAGGACATTCACCCCTCCACTTT
-	TRBV5-6	-	TRBJ1-3	CASSLVGTSGNTIYF	TGTGCCAGCAGCTTGGTCGGAACCTCTGGAAACACCATATATTTT
-	TRBV7-2	-	TRBJ2-6	CASSPHYRVAGANVLTF	TGTGCCAGCAGCCCACATTACAGGGTCGCCGGGGCCAACGTCCTGACTTTC
-	TRBV29-1	TRBD2	TRBJ2-3	CSVKLSGIAQYF	TGCAGCGTGAAACTTAGCGGGATCGCGCAGTATTTT
-	TRBV5-1	-	TRBJ2-1	CASSWTGTLDNEQFF	TGCGCCAGCAGCTGGACCGGGACTTTGGACAATGAGCAGTTCTTC
-	TRBV20-1	-	TRBJ1-2	CSASDTGGFGGEGYTF	TGCAGTGCTAGTGATACCGGCGGTTTTGGCGGTGAGGGCTACACCTTC
-	TRBV7-9	-	TRBJ2-2	CASSLVDGNTGELFF	TGTGCCAGCAGCTTAGTCGACGGGAACACCGGGGAGCTGTTTTTT
-	TRBV5-4	-	TRBJ1-6	CASAGGSAGSPLHF	TGTGCCAGCGCCGGGGGAAGTGCGGGTTCACCCCTCCACTTT
-	TRBV6-6	TRBD2	TRBJ2-1	CASEEGLPDNEQFF	TGTGCCAGCGAAGAGGGACTACCCGACAATGAGCAGTTCTTC
-	TRBV18	-	TRBJ2-7	CASSPVEELPREQYF	TGTGCCAGCTCACCGGTCGAGGAACTCCCCCGCGAGCAGTACTTC
-	TRBV5-1	-	TRBJ1-6	CASSLEPNSPLHF	TGCGCCAGCAGCTTGGAGCCCAATTCACCCCTCCACTTT
-	TRBV24-1	TRBD2	TRBJ2-1	CATSDSGTSGIHYNEQFF	TGTGCCACCAGTGATTCCGGGACTAGCGGGATCCACTACAATGAGCAGTTCTTC
-	TRBV5-1	-	TRBJ1-1	CASSLAWGINTEAFF	TGCGCCAGCAGCTTGGCTTGGGGCATAAACACTGAAGCTTTCTTT
-	TRBV7-3	-	TRBJ2-3	CASSSGGQSPQYF	TGTGCCAGCAGCTCGGGGGGCCAGAGTCCGCAGTATTTT
-	TRBV4-1	-	TRBJ2-3	CASSQWGAGTDTQYF	TGCGCCAGCAGCCAATGGGGGGCGGGCACAGATACGCAGTATTTT
-	TRBV2	TRBD1	TRBJ2-7	CASSGDRGFPTRDEQYF	TGTGCCAGCAGTGGGGACAGGGGTTTCCCTACGCGCGACGAGCAGTACTTC
-	TRBV19	-	TRBJ2-3	CASNDRSSTDTQYF	TGTGCCAGTAACGACAGATCTAGCACAGATACGCAGTATTTT
-	TRBV24-1	-	TRBJ1-5	CATSEGGKEQPQHF	TGTGCCACCAGTGAAGGGGGAAAGGAGCAGCCCCAGCATTTT
-	TRBV29-1	TRBD2	TRBJ2-3	CSARTSGTSTDTQYF	TGCAGCGCCCGCACTAGCGGTACTAGCACAGATACGCAGTATTTT
-	TRBV27	TRBD1	TRBJ2-7	CASSMTGASSYEQYF	TGTGCCAGCAGCATGACAGGGGCCAGCTCCTACGAGCAGTACTTC
-	TRBV10-3	-	TRBJ2-1	CATGDRVVNEQFF	TGTGCCACGGGAGACAGGGTGGTCAATGAGCAGTTCTTC
few	TRBV5-4	TRBD1	TRBJ1-1	CASRLGTGYGTEAFF	TGTGCCAGCAGACTAGGGACAGGGTATGGGACTGAAGCTTTCTTT
-	TRBV16	-	TRBJ2-1	CASSRMGGANEQFF	TGTGCCAGCAGCCGTATGGGGGGGGCAAATGAGCAGTTCTTC
-	TRBV6-5	-	TRBJ1-3	CASSYGRARGNTIYF	TGTGCCAGCAGTTACGGGAGGGCCCGTGGAAACACCATATATTTT
-	TRBV5-6	-	TRBJ2-3	CASSLFSGQFTDTQYF	TGTGCCAGCAGCTTGTTTTCTGGACAGTTCACAGATACGCAGTATTTT
-	TRBV7-9	-	TRBJ2-2	CASSLAPDTGELFF	TGTGCCAGCAGCTTGGCGCCCGACACCGGGGAGCTGTTTTTT
-	TRBV3-1/TRBV3-2	-	TRBJ1-3	CASSQAPRGRSGNTIYF	TGTGCCAGCAGCCAAGCCCCGAGGGGACGGTCTGGAAACACCATATATTTT
-	TRBV7-2	TRBD1	TRBJ1-2	CASSPRTGRNYGYTF	TGTGCCAGCAGCCCGAGGACAGGACGGAACTATGGCTACACCTTC
-	TRBV7-9	-	TRBJ2-5	CASLGFEGETQYF	TGTGCCAGCCTGGGGTTCGAAGGGGAGACCCAGTACTTC
-	TRBV4-3	-	TRBJ1-3	CASSQAPYSGNTIYF	TGCGCCAGCAGCCAAGCCCCCTACTCTGGAAACACCATATATTTT
-	TRBV28	TRBD1	TRBJ2-3	CASSLLQGGRGTDTQYF	TGTGCCAGCAGTTTACTCCAAGGGGGCAGGGGTACAGATACGCAGTATTTT
-	TRBV10-3	TRBD1	TRBJ2-1	CAISTRDRTYNEQFF	TGTGCCATCTCAACCCGGGACAGGACCTACAATGAGCAGTTCTTC
-	TRBV6-5	-	TRBJ2-3	CASVNDNTDTQYF	TGTGCCAGCGTCAATGACAACACAGATACGCAGTATTTT
-	TRBV4-2	-	TRBJ1-5	CASSQQGSNQPQHF	TGTGCCAGCAGCCAACAGGGAAGCAATCAGCCCCAGCATTTT
-	TRBV28	-	TRBJ2-3	CASSPPAGQRTDTQYF	TGTGCCAGCAGTCCGCCGGCGGGCCAGAGGACAGATACGCAGTATTTT
-	TRBV6-2/TRBV6-3	-	TRBJ1-5	CASSYQTQPQHF	TGTGCCAGCAGTTATCAAACTCAGCCCCAGCATTTT
many	TRBV7-9	-	TRBJ2-2	CASSLTRGPTGELFF	TGTGCCAGCAGCTTAACGAGGGGCCCAACCGGGGAGCTGTTTTTT
-	TRBV15	-	TRBJ1-5	CATSPIGTLNQPQHF	TGTGCCACCAGTCCGATTGGGACACTCAATCAGCCCCAGCATTTT
few	TRBV6-5	TRBD1	TRBJ1-4	CASRTGANEKLFF	TGTGCCAGCAGGACAGGGGCTAATGAAAAACTGTTTTTT